This entry lists 19 T cell receptor beta chains sequenced from one sample in a study of T cell responses to AZD1222 COVID-19 vaccine. Using immunoSEQ multiplex PCR, the repertoire was profiled, and TCRdb retains in-frame clones only, with some absent. The table shows around 130,000 clones, with more than 85% occurring only once. This sample comprised peripheral blood, obtained on day 0 of AZD1222 vaccination. The receptors here all came from an adult in good health.

V is TRBV19 and J is TRBJ2-2; 10 bases are a match to TRBD2. The CDR3 covers 15 residues. J was trimmed by 5 bases and V by 5 bases; bases with no gene match: 5. Per the germline V gene, CDR1 is LNHDA and CDR2 is SQIVND (reference sequence). The CDR3 protein is CASSYGLAVTGELFF. The CDR3 nucleotides are TGTGCCAGTAGTTACGGACTAGCGGTGACCGGGGAGCTGTTTTTT.

The chain carries TRBV5-4 and TRBJ2-3, with TRBD2 matching 9 bases. CDR1 and CDR2 from the germline V gene are SGHNT and YYREEE (reference sequence). The length of the CDR3 is 15 residues. Trimming removed 1 base from V and 1 base from J; junction bases left unmatched: 1. DNA for the CDR3: TGTGCCAGCAGCTTGTCTAGCGGGGGCACAGATACGCAGTATTTT. It codes for CASSLSSGGTDTQYF.

This chain joins TRBV7-9 and TRBJ1-4; D is ambiguous. V was shortened by 1 base and J by 14 bases, with 14 bases between the two germline ends. CDR3 length equals 13 residues. Germline values: CDR1 SEHNR, CDR2 FQNEAQ (reference sequence). The CDR3, as DNA: TGTGCCAGCAGCTTAGAAGTTCCGGAGTGGCTGTTTTTT. It yields the protein CASSLEVPEWLFF.

This chain connects TRBV5-1 to TRBJ1-6; 10 bases are shared with TRBD1. V lost 5 bases, J lost 10 bases, and 18 bases stayed unmatched. The CDR3 has 18 residues. Per germline, CDR1 SGHRS and CDR2 YFSETQ. CDR3 DNA sequence: TGCGCCAGCAGAGCCCCGGGACAGGGGTATCAGGGTGGATCACCCCTCCACTTT. This sequence encodes CASRAPGQGYQGGSPLHF.

V and J are TRBV10-3 and TRBJ1-1; D is uncertain. Germline lookup yields CDR1 ENHRY and CDR2 SYGVKD. V lost 4 bases and J lost 1, with 10 bases in between. There are 14 residues in the CDR3. The CDR3 DNA reads TGTGCCATCAGTGGCTCCCGGGGGAACACTGAAGCTTTCTTT. It encodes CAISGSRGNTEAFF.

The genes are TRBV3-1 (or the pseudogene TRBV3-2) and TRBJ2-7; D unresolved. CDR1 and CDR2 (germline): LGHDT, YNNKEL (reference sequence). Trimming left V 0 bases short and J 3 bases short, with 12 bases between. The CDR3 spans 15 residues. CDR3 amino acids: CASSQDISGLYEQYF. CDR3 DNA sequence: TGTGCCAGCAGCCAAGATATCTCGGGCCTCTACGAGCAGTACTTC.

The V and J genes are TRBV18 and TRBJ2-7; D is unclear. The V end was cut by 2 bases, the J end by 2 bases, with 7 bases between. The CDR3 runs 13 residues. CDR1 and CDR2 (germline): KGHSH, LQKENI. As DNA, the CDR3 is TGTGCCAGCTCACCAGGGCCAACCTACGAGCAGTACTTC. Amino acids: CASSPGPTYEQYF. The variable domain in full, with the rest retrieved from reference TRBV18 and TRBJ2-7, is NAGVMQNPRHLVRRRGQEARLRCSPMKGHSHVYWYRQLPEEGLKFMVYLQKENIIDESGMPKERFSAEFPKEGPSILRIQQVVRGDSAAYFCASSPGPTYEQYFGPGTRLTVT.

V and J are TRBV4-1 and TRBJ1-5; tentative D call: TRBD1 (6 bases). CDR3 length equals 18 residues. V shed 0 bases and J shed 5 bases, with 20 bases lying between them. Germline CDR1 and CDR2: MGHRA and YSYEKL. The CDR3 is CASSQDGGAGAKDQPQHF. In nucleotides, the CDR3 is TGCGCCAGCAGCCAAGATGGGGGGGCAGGGGCGAAGGATCAGCCCCAGCATTTT.

This chain joins TRBV2 and TRBJ2-1; D perhaps matches TRBD1 (6 bases). CDR1 is SNHLY, CDR2 FYNNEI, per germline. V shed 3 bases and J shed 6 bases, with 12 bases lying between them. The CDR3 extends over 14 amino acids. CDR3 region: CASSDDRSVNEQFF. The CDR3 DNA follows: TGTGCCAGCAGTGACGACAGGAGTGTCAATGAGCAGTTCTTC.

The V call is TRBV5-4, the J call TRBJ2-1, with 11 bases matching TRBD1. The germline gives CDR1 SGHNT, CDR2 YYREEE (reference sequence). The CDR3 is 14 residues long. The V and J ends lost 3 bases and 8 bases, in that order; junction bases with no gene match: 4. The CDR3 protein is CASSWTGGGDEQFF. DNA of the CDR3: TGTGCCAGCAGCTGGACAGGGGGCGGCGATGAGCAGTTCTTC.

This chain uses TRBV30 with TRBJ1-2, with unresolved D. The CDR3 sequence is 13 residues long. From germline, CDR1 is GTSNPN and CDR2 SVGIG (reference sequence). The germline V and J ends were trimmed by 0 bases and 7 bases, with 12 bases remaining between them. Here the CDR3 reads CAWSVVAASGYTF. Written as DNA, the CDR3 is TGTGCCTGGAGTGTAGTGGCAGCAAGTGGCTACACCTTC.

This chain joins TRBV5-1 and TRBJ1-2; D uncertain. V was clipped by 1 base and J by 0 bases, with 10 bases between them. Germline V lookup: CDR1 SGHRS, CDR2 YFSETQ. CDR3 length equals 15 residues. The CDR3: CASSLWAGTNYGYTF. The CDR3, as DNA: TGCGCCAGCAGCTTGTGGGCAGGAACTAACTATGGCTACACCTTC.

This chain joins TRBV19 and TRBJ1-2, with a possible D match to TRBD1 (5 bases). Trimming took 7 bases from V and 6 from J, leaving 18 bases between them. Germline V gene lookup returns CDR1 LNHDA and CDR2 SQIVND (reference sequence). This CDR3 comprises 14 residues. The CDR3 protein is CASTPRGTWNGYTF. The DNA of the CDR3 is TGTGCCAGTACCCCAAGAGGGACTTGGAATGGCTACACCTTC.

The rearrangement joins TRBV7-2 to TRBJ2-3, with 12 bases that match TRBD2. This CDR3 is built from 15 residues. The ends lost 5 bases at V and 3 bases at J; junction bases unmatched: 3. Germline V gene lookup returns CDR1 SGHTA and CDR2 FQGNSA. In nucleotides, the CDR3 is TGTGCCAGCAGCAGGACTAGCGGGGCAACAGATACGCAGTATTTT. Its protein product is CASSRTSGATDTQYF.

The J gene is TRBJ1-6, the V gene TRBV19; tentatively, D is TRBD1 (6 bases). V lost 4 bases to trimming and J lost 3 bases, with 13 bases between them. This CDR3 comprises 16 residues. Per the germline V gene, CDR1 is LNHDA and CDR2 is SQIVND (reference sequence). CDR3 loop: CASSSSAGHYNSPLHF. The CDR3 nucleotides read TGTGCCAGTAGTAGTTCTGCGGGACACTATAATTCACCCCTCCACTTT.

This chain uses TRBV10-2 with TRBJ1-1; 8 bases map to TRBD1. CDR3 length equals 13 residues. With V trimmed by 6 bases and J by 4 bases, 4 bases remained unmatched. The V gene's germline CDR1 is WSHSY and CDR2 SAAADI. The CDR3 here is CASSFDRGTEAFF. In DNA, the CDR3 is TGCGCCAGCAGCTTCGACAGGGGCACTGAAGCTTTCTTT.

The J gene is TRBJ1-4, the V gene TRBV5-8, with D unresolved. Looked up from germline, CDR1 is SGHTS and CDR2 is YDEGEE. This CDR3 is built from 16 residues. Trimming shortened V by 1 base and J by 0 bases, and 10 bases separated the two germline ends. CDR3: CASSLYTFATNEKLFF. Here the CDR3 DNA reads TGTGCCAGCAGCTTGTACACCTTCGCAACTAATGAAAAACTGTTTTTT.

J is TRBJ2-2 and V is TRBV5-4; D tentatively reads TRBD1 or TRBD2 (5 bases each). The V end lost 3 bases, the J end lost 3 bases, and 12 bases lay between the germline ends. Looked up from germline, CDR1 is SGHNT and CDR2 is YYREEE (reference sequence). This CDR3 spans 15 amino acids. DNA of the CDR3: TGTGCCAGCAGCTGGGGACCGGGTGACACCGGGGAGCTGTTTTTT. Encoded protein: CASSWGPGDTGELFF.

The rearrangement links TRBV5-6 to TRBJ2-5, with D unresolved. Trimming shortened V by 6 bases and J by 0 bases, and 9 bases separated the two germline ends. CDR1 and CDR2 from the germline V gene are SGHDT and YYEEEE. The CDR3 is 13 residues long. CDR3 sequence: CASNYINQETQYF. CDR3 DNA sequence: TGTGCCAGCAACTACATAAACCAAGAGACCCAGTACTTC.